This TCR beta chain originates from a study of control samples from healthy donors and cancer patients. The CDR3 is made up of 16 amino acids. V gave up 0 bases and J gave up 5 bases, with 15 bases separating them. CDR1 is SEHNR and CDR2 is FQNEAQ in the germline V gene (reference sequence). Profiling relied on immunoSEQ multiplex PCR, and the TCRdb table lists in-frame clones only, not all of them. The sample has about 29,000 clones, nearly 90% seen once; the top ten hold approximately 3.6%. Sequenced material: formalin-fixed, paraffin-embedded tissue. This chain connects TRBV7-9 to TRBJ2-3; no reliable D call. The sequence came from a female donor with melanoma. CDR3 region: CASSLARPNWGDTQYF. CDR3 in DNA: TGTGCCAGCAGCTTAGCGCGCCCGAATTGGGGAGATACGCAGTATTTT.